These 3 T cell receptor beta chains originate from one sample sequenced in a study of cytomegalovirus exposure and HLA in healthy donors (dated 2017 in TCRdb). The protocol used for the library was the immunoSEQ multiplex PCR assay. For the multiplex PCR, a mixture combining 60 forward primers for TCR Vbeta segments and 13 reverse primers for TCR Jbeta segments was used. TCRdb obtained this table from immuneACCESS and retained in-frame rearrangements with V and J assigned. These tables miss some clones; where compared with another copy, unresolved V genes account for less than half of the shortfall, and the remainder is unexplained. Counted in this sample were some 110,000 clones; roughly 80% of them appeared once. The ten most abundant clones make up under 2% of the sample. The sequenced material came from PBMCs. The source is a woman aged 40 to 50 in good health and CMV-seronegative.

J is TRBJ1-2 and V is TRBV6-5; D uncertain. This CDR3 contains 15 residues. Germline values: CDR1 MNHEY, CDR2 SVGAGI. Between the trimmed V and J ends, which lost 2 bases and 7 bases, there was a span of 17 bases. CDR3 sequence (DNA): TGTGCCAGCAGTTACAGCCGAAGAAATAATGCTGGCTACACCTTC. This gives the protein CASSYSRRNNAGYTF.

The chain links TRBV2 to TRBJ2-2; D remains ambiguous. CDR1 SNHLY and CDR2 FYNNEI come from the germline V gene. CDR3 size: 13 residues. Trimming took 6 bases from V and 4 from J, leaving 9 bases between them. The CDR3 protein is CASRVHITGELFF. CDR3 DNA: TGTGCCAGCAGGGTACACATCACCGGGGAGCTGTTTTTT.

This clone was picked up a small number of times. The chain carries TRBV7-2 and TRBJ1-2; 9 positions agree with TRBD1. The ends lost 5 bases at V and 6 bases at J; junction bases unmatched: 10. The CDR3 consists of 15 residues. Germline V lookup: CDR1 SGHTA, CDR2 FQGNSA. This chain's CDR3 is CASSPYSGTGNGYTF. In nucleotides, the CDR3 is TGTGCCAGCAGCCCCTATTCCGGGACAGGGAATGGCTACACCTTC.